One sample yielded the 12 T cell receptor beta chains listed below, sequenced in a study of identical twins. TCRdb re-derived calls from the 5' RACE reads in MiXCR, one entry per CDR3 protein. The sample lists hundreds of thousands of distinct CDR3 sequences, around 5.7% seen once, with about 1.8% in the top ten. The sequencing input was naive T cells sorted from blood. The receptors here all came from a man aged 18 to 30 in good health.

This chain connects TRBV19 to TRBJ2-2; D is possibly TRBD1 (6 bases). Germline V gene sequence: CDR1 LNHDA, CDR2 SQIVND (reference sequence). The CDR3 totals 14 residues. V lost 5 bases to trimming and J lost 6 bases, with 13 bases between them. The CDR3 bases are TGTGCCAGTAGTTTTTTGGGGGCCCCCGGGGAGCTGTTTTTT. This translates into CASSFLGAPGELFF.

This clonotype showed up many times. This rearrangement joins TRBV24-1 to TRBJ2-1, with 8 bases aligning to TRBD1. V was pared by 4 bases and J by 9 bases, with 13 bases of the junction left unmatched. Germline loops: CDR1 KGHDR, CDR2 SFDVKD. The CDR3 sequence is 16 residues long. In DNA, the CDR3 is TGTGCCACCAGTGAACTAGGGACAGGAGCCCTACCTGAGCAGTTCTTC. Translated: CATSELGTGALPEQFF.

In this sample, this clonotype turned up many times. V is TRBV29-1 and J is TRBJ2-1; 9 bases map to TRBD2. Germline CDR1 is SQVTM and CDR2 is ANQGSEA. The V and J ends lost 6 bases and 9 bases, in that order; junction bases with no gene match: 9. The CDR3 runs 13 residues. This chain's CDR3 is CSVRTSAIGEQFF. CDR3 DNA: TGCAGCGTCAGGACTAGCGCGATTGGTGAGCAGTTCTTC.

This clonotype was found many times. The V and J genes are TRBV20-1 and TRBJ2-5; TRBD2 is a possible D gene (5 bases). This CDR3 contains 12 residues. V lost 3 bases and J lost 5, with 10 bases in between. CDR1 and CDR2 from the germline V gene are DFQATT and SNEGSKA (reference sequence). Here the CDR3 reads CSASAGGETQYF. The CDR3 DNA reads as TGCAGTGCTAGTGCGGGCGGGGAGACCCAGTACTTC.

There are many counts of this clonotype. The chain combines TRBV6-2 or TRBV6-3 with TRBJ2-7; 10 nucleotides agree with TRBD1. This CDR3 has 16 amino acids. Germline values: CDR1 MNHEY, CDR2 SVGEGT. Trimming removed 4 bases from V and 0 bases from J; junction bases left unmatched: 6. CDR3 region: CASSFTDRGTSYEQYF. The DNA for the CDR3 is TGTGCCAGCAGTTTTACGGACAGGGGGACCTCCTACGAGCAGTACTTC.

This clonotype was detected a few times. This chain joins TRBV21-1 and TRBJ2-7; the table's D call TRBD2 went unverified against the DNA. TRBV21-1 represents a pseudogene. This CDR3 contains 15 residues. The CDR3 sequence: CASSKREREVYEQYV. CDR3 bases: TGTGCCAGCAGCAAGAGAGAGCGGGAGGTTTACGAGCAGTACGTC.

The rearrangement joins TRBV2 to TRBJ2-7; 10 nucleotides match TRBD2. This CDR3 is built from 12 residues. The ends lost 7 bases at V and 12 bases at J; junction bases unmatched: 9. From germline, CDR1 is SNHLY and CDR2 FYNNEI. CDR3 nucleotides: TGTGCCAGCAATCCGGGACTAGCGAGTTTGTACTTC. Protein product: CASNPGLASLYF.

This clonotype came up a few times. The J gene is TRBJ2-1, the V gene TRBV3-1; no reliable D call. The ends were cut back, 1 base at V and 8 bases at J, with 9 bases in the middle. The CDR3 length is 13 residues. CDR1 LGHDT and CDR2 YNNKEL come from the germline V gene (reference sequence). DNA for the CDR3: TGTGCCAGCAGCCAAGCTTATCTGGATGAGCAGTTCTTC. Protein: CASSQAYLDEQFF.

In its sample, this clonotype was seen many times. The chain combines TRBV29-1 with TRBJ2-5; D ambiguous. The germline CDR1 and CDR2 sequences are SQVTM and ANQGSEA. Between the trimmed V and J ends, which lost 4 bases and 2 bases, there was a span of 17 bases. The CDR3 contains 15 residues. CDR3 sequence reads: CSVVRSGSLQETQYF. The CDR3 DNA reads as TGCAGCGTTGTGAGGTCGGGCAGTCTACAAGAGACCCAGTACTTC.

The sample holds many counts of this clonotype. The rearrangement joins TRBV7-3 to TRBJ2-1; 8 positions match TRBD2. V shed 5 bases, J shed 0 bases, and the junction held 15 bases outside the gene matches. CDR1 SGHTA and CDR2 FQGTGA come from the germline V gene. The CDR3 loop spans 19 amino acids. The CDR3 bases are TGTGCCAGCAGCCTTAAACCCTTTAGCGGGGCTAGCTCCTACAATGAGCAGTTCTTC. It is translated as CASSLKPFSGASSYNEQFF.

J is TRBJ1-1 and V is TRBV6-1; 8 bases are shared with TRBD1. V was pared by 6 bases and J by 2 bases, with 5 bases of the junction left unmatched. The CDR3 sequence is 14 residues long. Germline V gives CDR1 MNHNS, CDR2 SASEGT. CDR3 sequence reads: CASSRDRTNTEAFF. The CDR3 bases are TGTGCCAGCAGCCGGGACAGGACAAACACTGAAGCTTTCTTT.

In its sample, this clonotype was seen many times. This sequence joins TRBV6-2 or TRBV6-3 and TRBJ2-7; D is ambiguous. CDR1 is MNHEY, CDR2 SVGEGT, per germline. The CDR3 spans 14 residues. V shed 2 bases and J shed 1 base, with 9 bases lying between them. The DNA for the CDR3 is TGTGCCAGCAGTTACGGGTACAGATCCTACGAGCAGTACTTC. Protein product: CASSYGYRSYEQYF.